Presented here are 9 T cell receptor beta chains from one specimen sequenced in a study of metastatic and nonmetastatic thyroid tumors. All patients reached thyroid surgery having received no treatment beforehand. TCRdb reassembled clones from the PCR reads with MiXCR. The table has about 16,000 clones, under 35% seen once. The sequenced sample consisted of adjacent normal tissue. These receptor sequences come from a female donor with papillary thyroid cancer or a benign thyroid nodule (not recorded which). Some clones in this sample may be carry-over from other donors' samples.

Note on this clone: At one end the junction does not follow the germline gene, possibly because of a read error. The chain carries TRBV11-1 and TRBJ2-1; 8 positions match TRBD2. The germline CDR1 and CDR2 sequences are SGHAT and FQDESV (reference sequence). This CDR3 contains 16 residues. Here the CDR3 DNA reads TGTGCCAGCAGCATGTTCCGGGAAAGCGGGGGAGTTGAGCAGTTTTTC. Translated: CASSMFRESGGVEQFF.

This clone was seen a few times. This chain joins TRBV2 and TRBJ2-5; D gene unclear. Looked up from germline, CDR1 is SNHLY and CDR2 is FYNNEI. CDR3 length: 14 amino acids. The germline V and J ends were trimmed by 5 bases and 0 bases, with 10 bases remaining between them. The CDR3, as DNA: TGTGCCAGCAGTTCTGCACGGGACCAAGAGACCCAGTACTTC. Protein: CASSSARDQETQYF.

Details on this clone: Lacking the conserved final phenylalanine or tryptophan, this CDR3 likely reflects a read error. The chain has TRBV6-1 and TRBJ2-7; 7 nucleotides align to TRBD1. V trimming: 5 bases; J trimming: 2 bases; junction bases outside the gene matches: 6. Germline V gene lookup returns CDR1 MNHNS and CDR2 SASEGT. The CDR3 loop spans 14 amino acids. Here the CDR3 DNA reads TGTGCCAGCAGTAGCCGGGACAGTGCCTACGAGCAGTACTCC. Its protein is CASSSRDSAYEQYS.

Judged by abundance, this clone is large. The chain has TRBV25-1 and TRBJ2-7; D ambiguous. This CDR3 is 15 amino acids long. V lost 4 bases to trimming and J lost 2 bases, with 15 bases between them. Germline CDR1 MGHDK, CDR2 SYGVNS. The CDR3 loop is CASSGTPETPYEQYF. The CDR3 DNA sequence: TGTGCCAGCAGTGGTACACCGGAGACACCCTACGAGCAGTACTTC.

In its sample, this clone was seen a few times. This chain joins TRBV18 and TRBJ1-1, with 7 bases fitting TRBD1. V dropped 5 bases and J dropped 3; count of bases not matched to a gene: 6. Germline loops: CDR1 KGHSH, CDR2 LQKENI. This CDR3 contains 14 residues. The CDR3 sequence is CASSENQGDTEAFF. The CDR3, as DNA: TGTGCCAGCTCAGAAAACCAGGGGGACACTGAAGCTTTCTTT.

This clone was seen a handful of times. The chain employs TRBV12-3 or TRBV12-4 and TRBJ2-1, with D hard to call. CDR3 size: 12 residues. The V and J ends lost 4 bases and 7 bases respectively, with 8 bases between them. CDR3 DNA sequence: TGTGCCAGCAGTTCCATGGATAATGAGCAGTTCTTC. It codes for CASSSMDNEQFF.

There are many counts of this clone. The chain carries TRBV2 and TRBJ2-2, with a tentative D call TRBD1 (7 bases). CDR3 size: 15 residues. V gave up 5 bases and J gave up 5 bases, with 15 bases separating them. The germline V gene has CDR1 SNHLY and CDR2 FYNNEI. The CDR3: CASSPRTGGTGELFF. The CDR3, as DNA: TGTGCCAGCAGTCCTCGGACAGGAGGGACCGGGGAGCTGTTTTTT. The full variable domain, its missing parts supplied by reference TRBV2 and TRBJ2-2, is EPEVTQTPSHQVTQMGQEVILRCVPISNHLYFYWYRQILGQKVEFLVSFYNNEISEKSEIFDDQFSVERPDGSNFTLKIRSTKLEDSAMYFCASSPRTGGTGELFFGEGSRLTVL.

This clone was seen only a few times. The V and J genes are TRBV19 and TRBJ1-5, with 9 bases fitting TRBD1. The CDR3 has 17 residues. With V trimmed by 6 bases and J by 0 bases, 9 bases remained unmatched. CDR1 is LNHDA and CDR2 is SQIVND in the germline V gene (reference sequence). This CDR3 reads CASRTGTGWDSNQPQHF. CDR3 sequence (DNA): TGTGCCAGTAGGACCGGGACAGGGTGGGATAGCAATCAGCCCCAGCATTTT.

The rearrangement joins TRBV20-1 to TRBJ1-2; D is undetermined. CDR1 is DFQATT, CDR2 SNEGSKA, per germline (reference sequence). CDR3 length: 13 amino acids. V lost 0 bases, J lost 10 bases, and 15 bases lay in between. The CDR3 loop reads CSARDVGSDVYTF. In DNA, the CDR3 is TGCAGTGCTAGAGATGTGGGTAGTGATGTCTACACCTTC.